This T cell receptor (beta chain) was captured by sequencing in a study of blood T cells in healthy people across ages. Note on this clonotype: What it binds is unknown.

The CDR3 is made up of 17 amino acids. V dropped 2 bases and J dropped 4 bases, with 18 bases sitting between them. CDR1 and CDR2 (germline): SGHTA, FQGNSA. No fewer than 5.5 micrograms of total RNA were isolated from every sample. PCR was performed a second time for about 7 to 11 cycles using a sample-barcoded 5' primer and a J-beta primer mix. The template-switch adaptor was a 5' adaptor with 12 random nucleotides. It tagged each cDNA molecule. TCRdb processed the 5' RACE reads anew with MiXCR; each CDR3 protein has one entry. Of 950,000 to 1,200,000 distinct CDR3 sequences in the sample, roughly two fifths were seen once. Study conclusions and caveats: Significant beta diversity loss was already apparent by age approximately 42, declining roughly linearly.

Material: blood. The clonotype comes from a man younger than 35 in good health. This rearrangement joins TRBV7-2 to TRBJ1-3, with a weak D call TRBD1 (6 bases). CDR3 amino acids: CASSLNAGGYLGNTIYF. The DNA for the CDR3 is TGTGCCAGCAGCTTAAACGCGGGGGGCTACTTGGGAAACACCATATATTTT.